These T cell receptor beta chains were read from a single sample in a study of blood T cells in healthy people across ages. MiXCR was run by TCRdb on the 5' RACE reads, yielding one entry per CDR3 protein. This sample yields fewer than 950,000 distinct CDR3 sequences, of which under 40% are seen a single time; around 13% belongs to the top ten. Material: blood. The receptors derive from a man between 18 and 35 years old in good health. CDR3s include the opening cysteine and the closing phenylalanine or tryptophan. D genes are given only for firm matches. Some rows mark clone size as missing; the rest say once, few, many or name a class of expanded clone.

j_gene,d_gene,v_gene,abundance,CDR3nt,CDR3aa
TRBJ2-2,-,TRBV4-1,-,TGCGCCAGCAGCCAAGCCGGGCTCGCCGGGGAGCTGTTTTTT,CASSQAGLAGELFF
TRBJ2-3,-,TRBV7-2,-,TGTGCCAGCAGCTCTGGAGTAGCAGGAGATACGCAGTATTTT,CASSSGVAGDTQYF
TRBJ1-6,-,TRBV6-2/TRBV6-3,-,TGTGCCACAGGAAGACCCCCCCACTTT,CATGRPPHF
TRBJ2-5,-,TRBV7-2,few,TGTGCCAGCAGCCCTTCGGGGGAAGGGGGCAGAGAGACCCAGTACTTC,CASSPSGEGGRETQYF
TRBJ1-5,-,TRBV29-1,-,TGCAGCGTTTGGGCAGGGGACAATCAGCCCCAGCATTTT,CSVWAGDNQPQHF
TRBJ1-1,TRBD1,TRBV20-1,-,TGCAGTGCGTCACAACAGGGGGCAAATGATATGAACACTGAAGCTTTCTTT,CSASQQGANDMNTEAFF
TRBJ2-1,-,TRBV4-3,-,TGCGCCAGCAGCCAAGATTCTAGGCGGGATGAGCAGTTCTTC,CASSQDSRRDEQFF
TRBJ2-7,-,TRBV20-1,few,TGCAGTGCTAGTGGGGGGGCGCGTGAGCAGTACTTC,CSASGGAREQYF
TRBJ1-1,TRBD1,TRBV4-1,-,TGCGCCAGCAGCCATTCCTGGGGACAGGGCACGATGAACACTGAAGCTTTCTTT,CASSHSWGQGTMNTEAFF
TRBJ2-7,TRBD1,TRBV12-3/TRBV12-4,many,TGTGCCAGCAGTTTGCAAAGGGACAGACTAACTCACGAGCAGTACTTC,CASSLQRDRLTHEQYF
TRBJ2-3,TRBD1,TRBV4-3,few,TGCGCCAGCAGCTTCCGGACAGGTTTTCAGTATTTT,CASSFRTGFQYF
TRBJ1-1,-,TRBV12-3/TRBV12-4,-,TGTGCCAGCAGTTTGGGTCTGGGGTTTATGAACACTGAAGCTTTCTTT,CASSLGLGFMNTEAFF
TRBJ1-2,TRBD1,TRBV9,many,TGTGCCAGCAGCGTTCCCCGACAGGGGGAGAACTATGGCTACACCTTC,CASSVPRQGENYGYTF
TRBJ2-7,TRBD2,TRBV25-1,-,TGTGCCAGCAGTGAGCAGGAGTTTAGCGGGGGGGCTCACGAGCAGTACTTC,CASSEQEFSGGAHEQYF
TRBJ2-5,TRBD1,TRBV10-3,-,TGTGCCATCACCCCGGGACAGGGGACCCAAGAGACCCAGTACTTC,CAITPGQGTQETQYF
TRBJ2-3,TRBD1,TRBV4-3,-,TGCGCCAGCAGCCTATCATATAACCGGCCGGGACAGGGCACAGATACGCAGTATTTT,CASSLSYNRPGQGTDTQYF
TRBJ2-7,-,TRBV2,-,TGTGCCAGCAGTGAAGGCAGGGCCTCCGAGCAGTACTTC,CASSEGRASEQYF
TRBJ2-4,TRBD1,TRBV11-1,-,TGTGCCAGCAGCGTCGGACAGGGGGCCGCTGGTCAGTACTTC,CASSVGQGAAGQYF